The following is a T cell receptor (beta chain) sequence with its context. Its antigen is not known. Primers used in a second PCR of about 7 to 12 cycles were a sample-barcoded 5' primer and a J-beta primer mix. A template-switch adaptor containing 12 random nucleotides labeled each cDNA molecule. MiXCR was run by TCRdb on the 5' RACE reads, yielding one entry per CDR3 protein. The table has some 1.6 million distinct CDR3 sequences, roughly 32% seen once. These data belong to a study of blood T cells in healthy people across ages. The CDR3 runs to 16 residues. V dropped 3 bases and J dropped 3; count of bases not matched to a gene: 10. Germline CDR1 reads MGHRA; CDR2 reads YSYEKL. Findings of the study overall: The unknown donor CMV status may have confounded expanded clonotype changes. Researchers judged that diversity estimates from one million T cells fell short of true values.

Peripheral blood samples of 9 to 10 milliliters were drawn from each donor. Sequenced input: blood. The sequence came from a woman aged 25 to 39 in good health. J is TRBJ1-1 and V is TRBV4-1; 7 nucleotides align to TRBD1. CDR3 loop: CASSQYTGVGDTEAFF. The CDR3 region has the DNA TGCGCCAGCAGCCAGTACACAGGGGTCGGCGACACTGAAGCTTTCTTT.